Described below is a single TCR beta chain sequence and its context. This sample was taken from a study of blood T cell repertoires in COVID-19. Assay used: immunoSEQ multiplex PCR; TCRdb lists only in-frame clones, some missing. Of approximately 280,000 clones in the sample, approximately 85% were seen once. V was shortened by 0 bases and J by 8 bases, with 17 bases between the two germline ends. Germline CDR1 MGHRA, CDR2 YSYEKL. CDR3 length: 16 residues. The V gene is TRBV4-1, the J gene TRBJ2-1, with a tentative D call TRBD1 (5 bases). The sequence came from a man between 45 and 60 years old with active or convalescent COVID-19. Sequences were obtained from peripheral blood. The chain's CDR3 is CASSQESRTQGDEQFF. In DNA form, the CDR3 reads TGCGCCAGCAGCCAAGAAAGTCGTACGCAAGGGGATGAGCAGTTCTTC.